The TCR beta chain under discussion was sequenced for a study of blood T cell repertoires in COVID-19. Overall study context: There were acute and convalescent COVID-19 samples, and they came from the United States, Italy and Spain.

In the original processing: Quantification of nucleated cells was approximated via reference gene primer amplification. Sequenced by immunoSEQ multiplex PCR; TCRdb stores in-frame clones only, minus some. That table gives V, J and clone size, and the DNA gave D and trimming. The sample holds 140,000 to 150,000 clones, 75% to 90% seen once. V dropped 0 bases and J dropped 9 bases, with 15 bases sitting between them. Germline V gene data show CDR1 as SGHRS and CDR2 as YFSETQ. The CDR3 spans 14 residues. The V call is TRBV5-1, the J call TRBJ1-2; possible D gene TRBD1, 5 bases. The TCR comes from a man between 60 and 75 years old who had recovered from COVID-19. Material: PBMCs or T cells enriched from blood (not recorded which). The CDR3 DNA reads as TGCGCCAGCAGCTTGGGCGGGACCCAGACGCGCTACACCTTC. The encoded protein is CASSLGGTQTRYTF.